The rows below give T cell receptor beta chains drawn from one sample of a study of blood T cells in healthy people across ages. TCRdb itself ran the 5' RACE reads through MiXCR, one entry per CDR3 protein. The data hold some 900,000 distinct CDR3 sequences, with around 48% observed a single time. Source material: blood. Every receptor here comes from a man aged 25 to 40 in good health. CDR3s include the opening cysteine and the closing phenylalanine or tryptophan. The D gene is left open where the match is weak. A row's size may be missing; if present it is once, few, many or a size class.

d_gene,abundance,j_gene,v_gene,CDR3aa,CDR3nt
TRBD2,.,TRBJ2-1,TRBV9,CASSVGLAGEETQFF,TGTGCCAGCAGCGTAGGACTAGCGGGGGAAGAGACCCAGTTCTTC
.,.,TRBJ2-7,TRBV6-4,CASRVSTSNEQYF,TGTGCCAGCAGGGTTTCGACGAGCAATGAGCAGTACTTC
.,few,TRBJ1-1,TRBV6-5,CASSYSSPTEAFF,TGTGCCAGCAGTTACAGTTCGCCCACTGAAGCTTTCTTT
.,.,TRBJ2-7,TRBV30,CAWSVDFPYEQYF,TGTGCCTGGAGTGTGGACTTCCCCTACGAGCAGTACTTC
.,few,TRBJ2-3,TRBV18,CASSPPSRGSTDTQYF,TGTGCCAGCTCACCACCGTCGCGGGGAAGCACAGATACGCAGTATTTT
.,.,TRBJ2-2,TRBV10-3,CAISGQDPSDTGELFF,TGTGCCATCAGCGGCCAGGATCCCTCGGACACCGGGGAGCTGTTTTTT
TRBD2,.,TRBJ2-7,TRBV12-3/TRBV12-4,CASRATSGASGEQYF,TGTGCCAGCAGGGCTACTAGCGGGGCCTCTGGAGAGCAGTACTTC
.,.,TRBJ1-6,TRBV12-3/TRBV12-4,CASREGGGTSPLHF,TGTGCCAGCAGAGAAGGAGGAGGTACCTCACCCCTCCACTTT
.,.,TRBJ2-5,TRBV20-1,CSASWRVDVQYF,TGCAGTGCTAGTTGGCGCGTAGACGTGCAGTACTTC
.,few,TRBJ2-3,TRBV6-5,CASSYSAESTDTQYF,TGTGCCAGCAGTTACTCTGCAGAAAGCACAGATACGCAGTATTTT
TRBD1,.,TRBJ1-2,TRBV12-3/TRBV12-4,CASNSDRAGYTF,TGTGCCAGCAACTCGGACAGGGCTGGCTACACCTTC